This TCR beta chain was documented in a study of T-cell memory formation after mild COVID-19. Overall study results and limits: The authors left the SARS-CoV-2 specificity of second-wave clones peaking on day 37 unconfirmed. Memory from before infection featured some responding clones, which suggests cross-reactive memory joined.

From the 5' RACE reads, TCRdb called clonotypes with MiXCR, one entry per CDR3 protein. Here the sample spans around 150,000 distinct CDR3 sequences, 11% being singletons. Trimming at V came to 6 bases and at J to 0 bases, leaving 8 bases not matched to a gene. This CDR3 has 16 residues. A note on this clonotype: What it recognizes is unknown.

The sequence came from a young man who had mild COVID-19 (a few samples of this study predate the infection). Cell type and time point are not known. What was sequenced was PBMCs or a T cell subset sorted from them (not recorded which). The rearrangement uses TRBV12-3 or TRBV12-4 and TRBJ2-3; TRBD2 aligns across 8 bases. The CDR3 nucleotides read TGTGCCAGCAGCCCTGCGGTAGCGGGGAGCACAGATACGCAGTATTTT. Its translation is CASSPAVAGSTDTQYF.